The present entry profiles one TCR beta chain with its context. The antigen remains undetermined. This specimen comes from a study of CD4+ T cells in melanoma. Measured with immunoSEQ multiplex PCR; TCRdb has only the in-frame clones, and not every one. This table has 18,000 or so clones, roughly 80% appearing once. Germline CDR1 SGHNT, CDR2 YENEEA. The CDR3 consists of 13 residues. Trimming pared 3 bases from V and 1 base from J, leaving 6 bases between. Overall study results and limits: CD8+ T cell, macrophage and B cell function reportedly correlated with neoantigen-specific CD4+ T cells.

The receptor's source is a human donor with melanoma. The rearrangement uses TRBV11-3 and TRBJ1-1; D ambiguous. Sequenced: cells from a culture (not recorded whether cultured in vitro). CDR3 nucleotides: TGTGCCAGCAGCTTGTCAAGGAACACTGAAGCTTTCTTT. Translation gives CASSLSRNTEAFF.